Sequencing of this TCR beta chain was carried out in a study of blood T cell repertoires in COVID-19. Per the original data handling: Quantification of nucleated cells was approximated via reference gene primer amplification. Sequenced by immunoSEQ multiplex PCR; TCRdb stores in-frame clones only, minus some. Clone size and V and J calls were adopted from that table, with D and trimming inferred from the DNA. Of tens of thousands of clones in the sample, about 88% are singletons; the top ten hold less than 15%. Germline V gene sequence: CDR1 MDHEN, CDR2 SYDVKM. The length of the CDR3 is 17 residues. V shed 10 bases and J 1 base; nucleotides not matched to a gene: 17.

What was sequenced was peripheral blood. This chain links TRBV28 with TRBJ2-5, with 8 bases matching TRBD1. The TCR comes from a human donor in a cohort sampled during active COVID-19. The chain's CDR3 is CATLRQGSYVGQETQYF. For the CDR3, the DNA is TGTGCCACCTTAAGACAGGGGTCTTATGTTGGCCAAGAGACCCAGTACTTC. Supplemented by reference TRBV28 and TRBJ2-5, the full variable domain reads DVKVTQSSRYLVKRTGEKVFLECVQDMDHENMFWYRQDPGLGLRLIYFSYDVKMKEKGDIPEGYSVSREKKERFSLILESASTNQTSMYLCATLRQGSYVGQETQYFGPGTRLLVL.